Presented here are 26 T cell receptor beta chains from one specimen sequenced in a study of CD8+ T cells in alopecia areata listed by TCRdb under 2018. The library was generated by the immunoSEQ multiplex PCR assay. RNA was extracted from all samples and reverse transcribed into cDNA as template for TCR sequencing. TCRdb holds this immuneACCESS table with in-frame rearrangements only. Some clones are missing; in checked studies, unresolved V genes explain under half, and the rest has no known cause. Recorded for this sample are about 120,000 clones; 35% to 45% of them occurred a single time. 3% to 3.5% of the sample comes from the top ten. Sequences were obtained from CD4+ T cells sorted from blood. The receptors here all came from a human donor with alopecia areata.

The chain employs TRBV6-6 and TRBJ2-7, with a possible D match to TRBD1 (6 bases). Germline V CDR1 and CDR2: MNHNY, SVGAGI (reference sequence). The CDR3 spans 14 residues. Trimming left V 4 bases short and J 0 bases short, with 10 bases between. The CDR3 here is CASSSWDNSYEQYF. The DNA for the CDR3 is TGTGCCAGCAGTTCTTGGGACAACTCCTACGAGCAGTACTTC.

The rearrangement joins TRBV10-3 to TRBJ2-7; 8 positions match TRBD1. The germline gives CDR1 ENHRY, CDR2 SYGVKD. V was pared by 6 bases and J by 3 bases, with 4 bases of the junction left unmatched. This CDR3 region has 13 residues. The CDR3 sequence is CAISAGTGYEQYF. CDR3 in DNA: TGTGCCATCAGCGCCGGGACAGGCTACGAGCAGTACTTC.

CDR3 protein: CSVAPKGTGELFF. In DNA form, the CDR3 reads TGCAGCGTGGCCCCGAAGGGAACCGGGGAGCTGTTTTTT. The chain recombines TRBV29-1 with TRBJ2-2; no clear D. Trimming removed 6 bases at V and 5 bases at J, with 13 bases between. This CDR3 has 13 amino acids. The germline CDR1 and CDR2 sequences are SQVTM and ANQGSEA.

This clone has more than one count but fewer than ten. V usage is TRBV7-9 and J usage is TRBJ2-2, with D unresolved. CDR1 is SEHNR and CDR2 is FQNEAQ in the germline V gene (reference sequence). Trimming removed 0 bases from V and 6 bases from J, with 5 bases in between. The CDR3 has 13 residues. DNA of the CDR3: TGTGCCAGCAGCTTAGCTAGAGCCGGGGAGCTGTTTTTT. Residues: CASSLARAGELFF.

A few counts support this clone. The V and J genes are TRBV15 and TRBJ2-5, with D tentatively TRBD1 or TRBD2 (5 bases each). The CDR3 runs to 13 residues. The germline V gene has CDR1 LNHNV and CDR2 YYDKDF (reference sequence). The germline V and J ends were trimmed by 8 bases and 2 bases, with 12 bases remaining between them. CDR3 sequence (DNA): TGTGCCACCGCACTAGGGGCTCAAGAGACCCAGTACTTC. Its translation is CATALGAQETQYF.

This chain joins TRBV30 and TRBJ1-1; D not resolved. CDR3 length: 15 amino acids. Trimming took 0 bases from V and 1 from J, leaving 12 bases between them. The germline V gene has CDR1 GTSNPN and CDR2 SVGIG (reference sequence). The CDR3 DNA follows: TGTGCCTGGAGTGTAAAAATTGGGGAGAACACTGAAGCTTTCTTT. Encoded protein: CAWSVKIGENTEAFF.

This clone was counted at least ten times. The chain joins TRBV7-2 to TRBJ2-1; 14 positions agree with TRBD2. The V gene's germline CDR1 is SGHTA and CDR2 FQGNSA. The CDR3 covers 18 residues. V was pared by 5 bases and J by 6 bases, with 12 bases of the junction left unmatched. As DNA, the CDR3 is TGTGCCAGCAGCCTGGAGGGGACTAGCGGGAGATTTGCCAATGAGCAGTTCTTC. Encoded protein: CASSLEGTSGRFANEQFF.

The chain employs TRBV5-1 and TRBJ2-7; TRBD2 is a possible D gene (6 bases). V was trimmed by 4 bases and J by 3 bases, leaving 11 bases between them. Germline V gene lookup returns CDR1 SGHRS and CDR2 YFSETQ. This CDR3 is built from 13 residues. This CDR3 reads CASSRVEGYEQYF. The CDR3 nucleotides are TGCGCCAGCAGCCGAGTGGAGGGCTACGAGCAGTACTTC.

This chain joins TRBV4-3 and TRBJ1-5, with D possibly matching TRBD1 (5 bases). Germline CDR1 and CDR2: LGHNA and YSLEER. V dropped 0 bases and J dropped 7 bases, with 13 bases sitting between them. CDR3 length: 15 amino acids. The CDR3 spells CASSQDRGWGQPQHF. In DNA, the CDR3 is TGCGCCAGCAGCCAAGATCGAGGGTGGGGCCAGCCCCAGCATTTT.

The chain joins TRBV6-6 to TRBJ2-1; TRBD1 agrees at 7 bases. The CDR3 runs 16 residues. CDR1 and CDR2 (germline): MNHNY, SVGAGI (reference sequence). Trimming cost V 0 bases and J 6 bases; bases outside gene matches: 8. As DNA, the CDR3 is TGTGCCAGCAGTTACTCGAGAGACAGGGTTCGCAATGAGCAGTTCTTC. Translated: CASSYSRDRVRNEQFF.

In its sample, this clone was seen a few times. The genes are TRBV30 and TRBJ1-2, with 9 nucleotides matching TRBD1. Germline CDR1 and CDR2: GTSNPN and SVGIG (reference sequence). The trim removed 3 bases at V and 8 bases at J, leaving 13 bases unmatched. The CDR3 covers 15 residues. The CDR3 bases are TGTGCCTGGAGCCCGGGACAGGGTTTGAAATACGGCTACACCTTC. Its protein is CAWSPGQGLKYGYTF. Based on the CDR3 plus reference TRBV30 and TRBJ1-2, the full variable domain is SQTIHQWPATLVQPVGSPLSLECTVEGTSNPNLYWYRQAAGRGLQLLFYSVGIGQISSEVPQNLSASRPQDRQFILSSKKLLLSDSGFYLCAWSPGQGLKYGYTFGSGTRLTVV.

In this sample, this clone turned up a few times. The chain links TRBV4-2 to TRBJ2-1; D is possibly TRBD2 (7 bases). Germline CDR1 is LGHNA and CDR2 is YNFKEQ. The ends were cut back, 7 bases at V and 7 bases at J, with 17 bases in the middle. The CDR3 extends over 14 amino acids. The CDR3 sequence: CASKRGHLENEQFF. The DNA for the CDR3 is TGTGCCAGCAAGCGGGGACATTTAGAAAATGAGCAGTTCTTC.

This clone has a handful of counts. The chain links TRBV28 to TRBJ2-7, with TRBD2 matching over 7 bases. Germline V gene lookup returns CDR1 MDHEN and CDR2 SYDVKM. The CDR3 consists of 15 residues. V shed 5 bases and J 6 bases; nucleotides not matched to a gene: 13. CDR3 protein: CASSPRGGGVGEQYF. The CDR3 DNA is TGTGCCAGCAGTCCTCGGGGCGGGGGAGTAGGCGAGCAGTACTTC.

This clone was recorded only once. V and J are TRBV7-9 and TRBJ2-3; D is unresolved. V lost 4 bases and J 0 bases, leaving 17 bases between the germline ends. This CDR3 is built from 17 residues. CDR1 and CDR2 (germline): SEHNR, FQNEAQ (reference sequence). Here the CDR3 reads CASSSNLRQPSTDTQYF. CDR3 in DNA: TGTGCCAGCAGCTCCAACCTGAGGCAGCCTAGCACAGATACGCAGTATTTT.

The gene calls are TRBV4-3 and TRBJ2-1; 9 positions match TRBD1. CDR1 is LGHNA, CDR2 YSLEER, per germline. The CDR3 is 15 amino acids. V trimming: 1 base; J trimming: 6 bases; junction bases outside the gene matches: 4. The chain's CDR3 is CASSQGQGDGNEQFF. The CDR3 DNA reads TGCGCCAGCAGCCAAGGACAGGGGGATGGCAATGAGCAGTTCTTC.

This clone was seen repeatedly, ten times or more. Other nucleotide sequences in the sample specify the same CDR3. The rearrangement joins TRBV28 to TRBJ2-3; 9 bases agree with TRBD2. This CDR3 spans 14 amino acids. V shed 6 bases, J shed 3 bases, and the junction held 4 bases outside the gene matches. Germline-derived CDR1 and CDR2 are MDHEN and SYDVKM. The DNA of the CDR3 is TGTGCCAGCAGAAGAGCGGGAGGAACAGATACGCAGTATTTT. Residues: CASRRAGGTDTQYF.

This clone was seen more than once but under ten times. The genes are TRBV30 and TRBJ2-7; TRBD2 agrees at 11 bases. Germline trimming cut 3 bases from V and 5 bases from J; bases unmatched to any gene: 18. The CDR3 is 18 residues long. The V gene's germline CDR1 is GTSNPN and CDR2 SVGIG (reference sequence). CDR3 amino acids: CAWRALAGGSKREDEQYF. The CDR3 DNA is TGTGCCTGGAGGGCCCTAGCGGGAGGTTCAAAACGGGAGGACGAGCAGTACTTC.

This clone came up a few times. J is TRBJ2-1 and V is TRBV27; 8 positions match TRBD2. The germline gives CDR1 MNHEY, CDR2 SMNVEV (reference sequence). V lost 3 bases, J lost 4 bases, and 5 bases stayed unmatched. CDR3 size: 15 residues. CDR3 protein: CASSFSTSGYNEQFF. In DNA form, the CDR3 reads TGTGCCAGCAGTTTCAGTACTAGCGGTTACAATGAGCAGTTCTTC.

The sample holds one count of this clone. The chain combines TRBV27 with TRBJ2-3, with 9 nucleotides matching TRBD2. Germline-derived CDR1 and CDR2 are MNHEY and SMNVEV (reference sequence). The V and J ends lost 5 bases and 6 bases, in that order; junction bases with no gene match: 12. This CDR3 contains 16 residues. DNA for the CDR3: TGTGCCAGCAGTCTCGGGCGGGGACTAGCTCGCGATACGCAGTATTTT. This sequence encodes CASSLGRGLARDTQYF.

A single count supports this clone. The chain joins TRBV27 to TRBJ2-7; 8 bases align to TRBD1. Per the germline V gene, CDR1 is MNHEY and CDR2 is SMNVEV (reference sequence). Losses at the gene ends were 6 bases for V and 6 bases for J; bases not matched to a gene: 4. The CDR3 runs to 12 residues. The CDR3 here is CASRTGVREQYF. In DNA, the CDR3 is TGTGCCAGCAGGACAGGGGTACGCGAGCAGTACTTC.

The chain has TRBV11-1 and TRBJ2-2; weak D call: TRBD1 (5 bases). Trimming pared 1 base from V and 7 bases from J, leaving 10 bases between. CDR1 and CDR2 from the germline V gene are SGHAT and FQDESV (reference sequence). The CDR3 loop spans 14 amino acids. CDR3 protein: CASSLEGPGGELFF. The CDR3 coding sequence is TGTGCCAGCAGCTTAGAGGGGCCGGGCGGGGAGCTGTTTTTT.

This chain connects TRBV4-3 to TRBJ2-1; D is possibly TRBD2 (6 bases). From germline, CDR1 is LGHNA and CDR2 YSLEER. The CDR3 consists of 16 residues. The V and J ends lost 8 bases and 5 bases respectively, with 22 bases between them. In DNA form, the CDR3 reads TGCGCCAGCGGAGTGGGGAGGCTCCCAAAGGACAATGAGCAGTTCTTC. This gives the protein CASGVGRLPKDNEQFF.

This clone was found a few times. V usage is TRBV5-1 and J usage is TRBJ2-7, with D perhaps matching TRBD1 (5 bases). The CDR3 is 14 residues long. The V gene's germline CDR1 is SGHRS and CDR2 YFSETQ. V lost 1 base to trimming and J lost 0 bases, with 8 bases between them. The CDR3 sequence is CASSLTGPSYEQYF. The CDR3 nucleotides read TGCGCCAGCAGCTTGACAGGCCCCTCCTACGAGCAGTACTTC.

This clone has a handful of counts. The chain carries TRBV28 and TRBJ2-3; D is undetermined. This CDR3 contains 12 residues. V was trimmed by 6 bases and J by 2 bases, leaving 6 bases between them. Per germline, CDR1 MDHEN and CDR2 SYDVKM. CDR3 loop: CASRRVTDTQYF. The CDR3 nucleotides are TGTGCCAGCAGAAGGGTCACAGATACGCAGTATTTT.

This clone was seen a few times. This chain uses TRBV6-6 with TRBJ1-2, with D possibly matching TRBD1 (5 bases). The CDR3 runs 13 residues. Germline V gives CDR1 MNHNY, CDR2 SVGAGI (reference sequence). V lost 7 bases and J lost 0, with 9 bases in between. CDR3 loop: CASTQGANYGYTF. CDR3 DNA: TGTGCCAGCACCCAGGGAGCTAACTATGGCTACACCTTC.

The CDR3 DNA reads TGCGCCAGCAGCTTGACGGATCCTAACTATGGCTACACCTTC. Translation: CASSLTDPNYGYTF. The chain uses TRBV5-1 and TRBJ1-2; no clear D. Germline V gene sequence: CDR1 SGHRS, CDR2 YFSETQ. The germline V and J ends were trimmed by 1 base and 0 bases, with 7 bases remaining between them. This CDR3 is built from 14 residues.